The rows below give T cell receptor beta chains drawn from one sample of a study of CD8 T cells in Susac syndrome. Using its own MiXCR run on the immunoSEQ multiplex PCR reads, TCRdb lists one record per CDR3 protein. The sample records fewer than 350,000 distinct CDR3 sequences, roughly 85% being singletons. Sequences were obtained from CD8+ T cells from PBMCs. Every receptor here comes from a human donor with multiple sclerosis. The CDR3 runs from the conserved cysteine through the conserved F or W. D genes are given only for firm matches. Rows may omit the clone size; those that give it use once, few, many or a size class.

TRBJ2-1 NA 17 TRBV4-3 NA CASSQSVAVLSYNEQFF TGCGCCAGCAGCCAAAGCGTCGCAGTGCTATCCTACAATGAGCAGTTCTTC
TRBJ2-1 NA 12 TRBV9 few CASSVAYNEQFF TGTGCCAGCAGCGTAGCCTACAATGAGCAGTTCTTC
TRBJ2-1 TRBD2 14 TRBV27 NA CASRVAGAGNEQFF TGTGCCAGCAGGGTAGCGGGAGCCGGTAATGAGCAGTTCTTC
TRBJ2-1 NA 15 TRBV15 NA CATSERVSSYNEQFF TGTGCCACCAGCGAGAGGGTAAGCTCCTACAATGAGCAGTTCTTC
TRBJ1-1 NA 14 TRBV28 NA CASSFGLPNTEAFF TGTGCCAGCAGTTTCGGACTCCCGAACACTGAAGCTTTCTTT
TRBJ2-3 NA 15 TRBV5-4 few CASSFKGPRTDTQYF TGTGCCAGCAGCTTCAAGGGTCCCCGCACAGATACGCAGTATTTT
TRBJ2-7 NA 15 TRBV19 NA CASSIVGDTSYEQYF TGTGCCAGTAGTATCGTAGGGGACACCTCCTACGAGCAGTACTTC
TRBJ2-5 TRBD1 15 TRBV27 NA CASSWWDRGQETQYF TGTGCCAGCAGCTGGTGGGACAGGGGACAAGAGACCCAGTACTTC
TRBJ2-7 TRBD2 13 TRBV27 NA CASRLAGVHEQYF TGTGCCAGCAGGTTAGCGGGAGTACACGAGCAGTACTTC
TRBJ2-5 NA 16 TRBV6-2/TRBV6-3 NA CASSTRTALDGETQYF TGTGCCAGCAGTACCCGGACTGCCCTGGACGGGGAGACCCAGTACTTC
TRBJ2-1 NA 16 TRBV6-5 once CASSYMGGLGYNEQFF TGTGCCAGCAGTTACATGGGGGGATTGGGTTACAATGAGCAGTTCTTC
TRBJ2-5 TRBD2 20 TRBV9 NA CASSVAQAGLAGGPGETQYF TGTGCCAGCAGCGTAGCACAGGCTGGACTAGCGGGAGGGCCTGGGGAGACCCAGTACTTC
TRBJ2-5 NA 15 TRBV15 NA CATQNSGKGQETQYF TGTGCCACCCAAAACTCCGGGAAGGGCCAAGAGACCCAGTACTTC
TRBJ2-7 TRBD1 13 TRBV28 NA CATLDRGFYEQYF TGTGCCACTCTGGACAGGGGATTCTACGAGCAGTACTTC
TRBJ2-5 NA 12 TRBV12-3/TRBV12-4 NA CASTDNQETQYF TGTGCCAGCACCGATAACCAAGAGACCCAGTACTTC
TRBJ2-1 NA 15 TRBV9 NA CASSVDSGWGDEQFF TGTGCCAGCAGCGTAGACAGCGGATGGGGCGATGAGCAGTTCTTC
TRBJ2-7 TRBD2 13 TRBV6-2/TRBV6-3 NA CASSWVAGTQQYF TGTGCCAGCAGTTGGGTAGCGGGCACTCAGCAGTACTTC
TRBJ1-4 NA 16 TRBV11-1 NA CASSLTGSRGDEKLFF TGTGCCAGCAGCTTGACCGGATCAAGGGGGGATGAAAAACTGTTTTTT
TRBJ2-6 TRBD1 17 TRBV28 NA CASDGQGLSSGANVLTF TGTGCCAGCGACGGACAGGGGCTCAGCTCTGGGGCCAACGTCCTGACTTTC
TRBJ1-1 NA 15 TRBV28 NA CASSFPPQRDTEAFF TGTGCCAGCAGTTTCCCCCCGCAGCGAGACACTGAAGCTTTCTTT
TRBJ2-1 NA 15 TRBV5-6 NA CASREGNYRYNEQFF TGTGCCAGCAGGGAAGGAAACTATCGTTACAATGAGCAGTTCTTC
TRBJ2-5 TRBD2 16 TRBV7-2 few CASSSSSGSEQETQYF TGTGCCAGCAGCTCTTCTAGCGGGAGTGAACAGGAGACCCAGTACTTC
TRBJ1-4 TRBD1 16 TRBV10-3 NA CATNPGQGGTNEKLFF TGTGCCACCAACCCGGGACAGGGAGGTACTAATGAAAAACTGTTTTTT
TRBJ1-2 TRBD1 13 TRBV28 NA CASSPHRGSGYTF TGTGCCAGCAGTCCCCACAGGGGTTCCGGCTACACCTTC
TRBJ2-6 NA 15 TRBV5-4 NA CASSSLSSGANVLTF TGTGCCAGCAGCTCTCTTAGCTCTGGGGCCAACGTCCTGACTTTC
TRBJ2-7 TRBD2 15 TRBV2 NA CARGTSGSKPYEQYF TGTGCCCGAGGGACTAGCGGGAGTAAACCCTACGAGCAGTACTTC
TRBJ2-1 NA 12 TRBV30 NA CAWSGDFGEQFF TGTGCCTGGAGTGGGGACTTCGGTGAGCAGTTCTTC
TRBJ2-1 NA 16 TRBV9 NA CASSVAGAPPYNEQFF TGTGCCAGCAGCGTAGCCGGGGCACCCCCCTACAATGAGCAGTTCTTC
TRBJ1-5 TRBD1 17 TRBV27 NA CASSSGTGPYSNQPQHF TGTGCCAGCAGCTCCGGGACAGGGCCCTATAGCAATCAGCCCCAGCATTTT
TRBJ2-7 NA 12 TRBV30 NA CAWSVLGGEQYF TGTGCCTGGAGTGTATTAGGGGGAGAGCAGTACTTC
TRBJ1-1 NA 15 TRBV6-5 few CASSYSSQGREVAFF TGTGCCAGCAGTTACTCGAGCCAGGGGAGGGAGGTAGCTTTCTTT
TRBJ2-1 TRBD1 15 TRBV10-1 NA CASSESRQGAGEQFF TGCGCCAGCAGTGAGTCCCGGCAGGGGGCGGGTGAGCAGTTCTTC
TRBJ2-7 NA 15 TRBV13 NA CASSLETGHNYEQYF TGTGCCAGCAGCTTAGAGACAGGCCACAACTACGAGCAGTACTTC
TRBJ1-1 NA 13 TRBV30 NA CAWSVSGTSEAFF TGTGCCTGGAGTGTATCGGGTACCAGTGAAGCTTTCTTT
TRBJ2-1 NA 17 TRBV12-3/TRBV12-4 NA CASNAHHRGTLNNEQFF TGTGCCAGCAACGCTCATCACCGGGGGACGTTAAACAATGAGCAGTTCTTC
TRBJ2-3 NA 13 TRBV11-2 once CASSLPGGLEQYF TGTGCCAGCAGCCTTCCTGGGGGTCTCGAGCAGTATTTT
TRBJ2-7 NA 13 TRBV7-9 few CASSWDGNYEQYF TGTGCCAGCAGCTGGGACGGCAACTACGAGCAGTACTTC
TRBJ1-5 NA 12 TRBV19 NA CASEVSNQPQHF TGTGCCAGTGAGGTGAGCAATCAGCCCCAGCATTTT
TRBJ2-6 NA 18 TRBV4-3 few CASSQDRGGYGGANVLTF TGCGCCAGCAGCCAAGACAGGGGTGGGTACGGGGGGGCCAACGTCCTGACTTTC
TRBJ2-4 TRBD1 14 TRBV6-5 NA CASSFGQGQDIQYF TGTGCCAGCAGCTTTGGACAGGGGCAGGACATTCAGTACTTC
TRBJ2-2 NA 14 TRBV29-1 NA CSALQGWNTGELFF TGCAGCGCCCTACAGGGCTGGAACACCGGGGAGCTGTTTTTT
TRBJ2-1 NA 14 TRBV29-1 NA CSVVQEREYNEQFF TGCAGCGTTGTTCAGGAGAGGGAATACAATGAGCAGTTCTTC
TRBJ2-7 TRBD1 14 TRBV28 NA CASAGTGKPYEQYF TGTGCCAGCGCGGGGACAGGGAAACCCTACGAGCAGTACTTC
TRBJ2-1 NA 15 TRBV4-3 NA CASSQDRSYYNEQFF TGCGCCAGCAGCCAAGATCGGAGTTACTACAATGAGCAGTTCTTC
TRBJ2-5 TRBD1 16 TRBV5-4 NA CASSKRTGEDWETQYF TGTGCCAGCAGCAAAAGGACAGGGGAAGATTGGGAGACCCAGTACTTC
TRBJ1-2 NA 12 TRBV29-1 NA CSVEGRPYGYTF TGCAGCGTTGAGGGGCGCCCCTATGGCTACACCTTC
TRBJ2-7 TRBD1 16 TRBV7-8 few CASSSDSGGLAYEQYF TGTGCCAGCAGCTCCGACTCAGGGGGCCTTGCGTACGAGCAGTACTTC
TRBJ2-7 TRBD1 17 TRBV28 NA CASSLWAGTGESYEQYF TGTGCCAGCAGTTTATGGGCCGGGACAGGGGAATCCTACGAGCAGTACTTC
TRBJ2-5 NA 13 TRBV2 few CASSPEHGETQYF TGTGCCAGCAGCCCGGAACATGGGGAGACCCAGTACTTC
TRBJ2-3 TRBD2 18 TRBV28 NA CASSLWGERLAGGDTQYF TGTGCCAGCAGTTTATGGGGGGAAAGGCTAGCGGGAGGGGATACGCAGTATTTT
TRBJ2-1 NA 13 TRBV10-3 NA CATCPEGYNEQFF TGTGCCACGTGCCCCGAAGGGTACAATGAGCAGTTCTTC
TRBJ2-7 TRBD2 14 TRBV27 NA CASTMTSGMGEQYF TGTGCCAGCACCATGACTAGCGGGATGGGCGAGCAGTACTTC
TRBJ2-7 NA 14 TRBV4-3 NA CASSQESISYEQYF TGCGCCAGCAGCCAAGAATCTATCTCCTACGAGCAGTACTTC
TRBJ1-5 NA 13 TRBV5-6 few CASSLTGNQPQHF TGTGCCAGCAGCTTAACAGGAAATCAGCCCCAGCATTTT
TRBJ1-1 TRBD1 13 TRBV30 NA CAWSPGTGIEAFF TGTGCCTGGAGCCCCGGGACAGGGATTGAAGCTTTCTTT
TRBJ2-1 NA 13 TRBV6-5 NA CASSYLSYNEQFF TGTGCCAGCAGTTACCTCAGCTACAATGAGCAGTTCTTC
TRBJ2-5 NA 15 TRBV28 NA CAGSITGISQETQYF TGTGCCGGCAGTATCACAGGGATAAGCCAAGAGACCCAGTACTTC
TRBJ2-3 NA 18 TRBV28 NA CASSSLNPSGSGYDTQYF TGTGCCAGCAGTTCCCTAAACCCGAGCGGGTCAGGGTACGATACGCAGTATTTT
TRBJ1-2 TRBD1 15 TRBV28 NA CASREWTGGNYGYTF TGTGCCAGCAGAGAATGGACAGGGGGAAACTATGGCTACACCTTC